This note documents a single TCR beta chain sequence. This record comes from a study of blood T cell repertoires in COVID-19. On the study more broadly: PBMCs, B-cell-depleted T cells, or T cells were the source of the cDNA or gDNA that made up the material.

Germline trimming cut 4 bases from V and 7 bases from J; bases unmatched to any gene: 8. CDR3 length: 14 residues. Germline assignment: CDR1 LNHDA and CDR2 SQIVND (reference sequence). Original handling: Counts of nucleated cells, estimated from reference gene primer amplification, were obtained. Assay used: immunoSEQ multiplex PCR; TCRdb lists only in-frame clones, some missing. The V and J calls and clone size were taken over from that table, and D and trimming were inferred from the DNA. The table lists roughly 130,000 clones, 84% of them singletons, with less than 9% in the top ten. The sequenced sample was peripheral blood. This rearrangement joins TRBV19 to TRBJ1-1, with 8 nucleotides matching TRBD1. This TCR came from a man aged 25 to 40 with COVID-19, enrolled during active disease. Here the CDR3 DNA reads TGTGCCAGTAGTACCCTCGGACAGGGTGGTGAAGCTTTCTTT. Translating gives CASSTLGQGGEAFF. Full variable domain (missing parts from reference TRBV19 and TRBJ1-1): DGGITQSPKYLFRKEGQNVTLSCEQNLNHDAMYWYRQDPGQGLRLIYYSQIVNDFQKGDIAEGYSVSREKKESFPLTVTSAQKNPTAFYLCASSTLGQGGEAFFGQGTRLTVV.